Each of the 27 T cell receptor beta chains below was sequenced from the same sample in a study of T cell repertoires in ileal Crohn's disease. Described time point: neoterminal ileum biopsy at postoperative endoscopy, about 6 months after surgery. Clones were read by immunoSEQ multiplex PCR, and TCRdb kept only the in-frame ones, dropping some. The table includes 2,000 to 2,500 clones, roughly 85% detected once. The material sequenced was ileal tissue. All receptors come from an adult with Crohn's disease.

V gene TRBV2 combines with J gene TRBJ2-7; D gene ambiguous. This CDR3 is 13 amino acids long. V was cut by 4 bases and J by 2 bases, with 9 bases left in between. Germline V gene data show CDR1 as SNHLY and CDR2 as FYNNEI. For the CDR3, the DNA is TGTGCCAGCAGTGCCGACCAACCCTACGAGCAGTACTTC. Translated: CASSADQPYEQYF.

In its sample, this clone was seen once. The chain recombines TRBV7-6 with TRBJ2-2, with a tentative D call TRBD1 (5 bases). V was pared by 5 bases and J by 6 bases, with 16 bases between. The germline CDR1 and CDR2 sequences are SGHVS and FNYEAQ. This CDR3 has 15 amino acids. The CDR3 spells CASSPRSGRAGELFF. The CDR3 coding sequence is TGTGCCAGCAGCCCCCGCTCAGGGCGAGCCGGGGAGCTGTTTTTT.

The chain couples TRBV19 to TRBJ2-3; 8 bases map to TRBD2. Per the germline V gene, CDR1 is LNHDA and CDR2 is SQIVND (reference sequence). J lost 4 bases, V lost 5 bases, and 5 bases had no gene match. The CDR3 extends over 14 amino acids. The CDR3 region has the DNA TGTGCCAGTAGTCTCACTAGCGGCGCAGATACGCAGTATTTT. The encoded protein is CASSLTSGADTQYF. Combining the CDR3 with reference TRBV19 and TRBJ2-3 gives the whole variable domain DGGITQSPKYLFRKEGQNVTLSCEQNLNHDAMYWYRQDPGQGLRLIYYSQIVNDFQKGDIAEGYSVSREKKESFPLTVTSAQKNPTAFYLCASSLTSGADTQYFGPGTRLTVL.

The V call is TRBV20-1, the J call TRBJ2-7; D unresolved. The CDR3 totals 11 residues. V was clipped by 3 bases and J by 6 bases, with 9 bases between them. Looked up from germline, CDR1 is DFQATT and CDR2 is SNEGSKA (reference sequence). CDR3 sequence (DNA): TGCAGTGCTAGGTCTGGGGTCGAGCAGTACTTC. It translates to CSARSGVEQYF.

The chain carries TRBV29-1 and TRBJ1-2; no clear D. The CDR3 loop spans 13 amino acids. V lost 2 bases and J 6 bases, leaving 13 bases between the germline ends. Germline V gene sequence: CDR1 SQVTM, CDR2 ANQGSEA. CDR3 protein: CSVELRGADGYTF. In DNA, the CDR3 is TGCAGCGTTGAACTTCGAGGCGCTGATGGCTACACCTTC. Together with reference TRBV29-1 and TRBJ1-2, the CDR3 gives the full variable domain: SAVISQKPSRDICQRGTSLTIQCQVDSQVTMMFWYRQQPGQSLTLIATANQGSEATYESGFVIDKFPISRPNLTFSTLTVSNMSPEDSSIYLCSVELRGADGYTFGSGTRLTVV.

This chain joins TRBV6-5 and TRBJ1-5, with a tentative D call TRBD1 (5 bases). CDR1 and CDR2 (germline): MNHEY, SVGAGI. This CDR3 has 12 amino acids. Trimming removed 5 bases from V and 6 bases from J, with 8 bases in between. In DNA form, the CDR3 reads TGTGCCAGCAGTGAGGACATTCAGCCCCAGCATTTT. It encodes CASSEDIQPQHF.

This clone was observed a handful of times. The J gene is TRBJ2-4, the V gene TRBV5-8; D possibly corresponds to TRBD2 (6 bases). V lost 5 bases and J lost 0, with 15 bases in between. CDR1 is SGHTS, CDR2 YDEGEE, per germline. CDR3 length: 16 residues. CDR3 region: CASSTRPGLAKNIQYF. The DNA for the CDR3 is TGTGCCAGCAGTACTCGCCCGGGACTAGCCAAAAACATTCAGTACTTC.

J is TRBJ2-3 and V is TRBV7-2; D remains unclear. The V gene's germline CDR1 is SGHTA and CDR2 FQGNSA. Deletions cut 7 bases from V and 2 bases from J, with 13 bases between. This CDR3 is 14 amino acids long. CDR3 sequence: CASTAYQSTDTQYF. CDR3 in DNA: TGTGCCAGCACAGCTTACCAGTCCACAGATACGCAGTATTTT.

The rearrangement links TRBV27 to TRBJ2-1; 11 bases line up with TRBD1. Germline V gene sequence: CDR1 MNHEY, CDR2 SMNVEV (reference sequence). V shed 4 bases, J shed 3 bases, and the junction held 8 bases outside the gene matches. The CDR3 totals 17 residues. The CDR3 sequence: CASSSQTGTGGYNEQFF. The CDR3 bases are TGTGCCAGCAGTTCTCAAACGGGGACAGGGGGCTACAATGAGCAGTTCTTC.

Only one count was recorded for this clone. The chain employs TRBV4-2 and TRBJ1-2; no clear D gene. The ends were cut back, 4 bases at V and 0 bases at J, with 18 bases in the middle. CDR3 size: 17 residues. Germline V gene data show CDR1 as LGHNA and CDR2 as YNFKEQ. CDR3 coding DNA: TGTGCCAGCAGCCGCTCGCGTGGGGAGCGAGCTAACTATGGCTACACCTTC. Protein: CASSRSRGERANYGYTF.

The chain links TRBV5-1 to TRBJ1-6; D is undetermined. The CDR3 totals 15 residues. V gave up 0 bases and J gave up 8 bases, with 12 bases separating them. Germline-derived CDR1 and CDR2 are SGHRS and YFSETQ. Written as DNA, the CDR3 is TGCGCCAGCAGCTTGGACACACCCGCCCATTCACCCCTCCACTTT. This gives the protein CASSLDTPAHSPLHF.

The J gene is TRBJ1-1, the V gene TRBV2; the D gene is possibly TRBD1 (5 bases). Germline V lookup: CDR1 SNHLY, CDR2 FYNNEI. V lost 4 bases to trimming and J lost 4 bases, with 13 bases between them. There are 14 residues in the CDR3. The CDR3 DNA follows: TGTGCCAGCAGTGCCCAGCGGGGCGTCACTGAAGCTTTCTTT. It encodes CASSAQRGVTEAFF.

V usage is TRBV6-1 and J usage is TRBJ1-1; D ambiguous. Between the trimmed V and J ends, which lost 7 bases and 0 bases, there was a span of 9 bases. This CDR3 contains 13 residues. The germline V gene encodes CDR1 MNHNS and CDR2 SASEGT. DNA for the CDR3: TGTGCCAGCATGATAAAGGTGAACACTGAAGCTTTCTTT. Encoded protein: CASMIKVNTEAFF.

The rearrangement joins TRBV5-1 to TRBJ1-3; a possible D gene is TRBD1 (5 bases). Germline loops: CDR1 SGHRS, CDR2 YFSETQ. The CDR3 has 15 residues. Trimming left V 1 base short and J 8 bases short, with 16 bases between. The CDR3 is CASSLRGTVRDTIYF. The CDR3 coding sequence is TGCGCCAGCAGCTTGAGAGGGACGGTGCGGGACACCATATATTTT.

CDR3 residues: CASSSRDGDEQFF. CDR3 nucleotides: TGTGCCAGCAGCTCGAGAGATGGGGATGAGCAGTTCTTC. The chain combines TRBV7-8 with TRBJ2-1; no definite D call. Germline lookup yields CDR1 SGHVS and CDR2 FQNEAQ. This CDR3 is 13 amino acids long. V lost 4 bases, J lost 8 bases, and 12 bases lay in between.

The CDR3 DNA follows: TGTGCCAACGCCAGGGACAGAGGAAATTCACCCCTCCACTTT. This sequence encodes CANARDRGNSPLHF. The J gene is TRBJ1-6, the V gene TRBV28; 7 positions agree with TRBD1. The V gene end was trimmed by 10 bases and the J gene end by 7 bases; junction bases not matched to a gene: 10. CDR1 and CDR2 (germline): MDHEN, SYDVKM. The length of the CDR3 is 14 residues.

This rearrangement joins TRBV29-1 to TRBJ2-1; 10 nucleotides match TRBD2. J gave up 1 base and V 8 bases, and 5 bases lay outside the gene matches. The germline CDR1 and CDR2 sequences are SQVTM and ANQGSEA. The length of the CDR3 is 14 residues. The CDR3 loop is CSSTTSGSYNEQFF. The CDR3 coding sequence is TGCAGCTCGACGACTAGCGGGTCCTACAATGAGCAGTTCTTC.

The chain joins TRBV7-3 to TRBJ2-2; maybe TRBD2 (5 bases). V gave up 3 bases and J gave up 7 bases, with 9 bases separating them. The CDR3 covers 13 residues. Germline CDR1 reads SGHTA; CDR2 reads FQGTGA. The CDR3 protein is CASSLRESGELFF. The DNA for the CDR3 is TGTGCCAGCAGCTTGAGGGAGAGCGGGGAGCTGTTTTTT.

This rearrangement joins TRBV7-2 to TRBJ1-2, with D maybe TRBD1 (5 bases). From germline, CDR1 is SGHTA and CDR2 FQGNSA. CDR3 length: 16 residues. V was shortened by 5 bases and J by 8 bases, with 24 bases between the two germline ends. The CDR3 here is CASSATQPGRLWGYTF. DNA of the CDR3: TGTGCCAGCAGCGCGACTCAGCCGGGACGCCTTTGGGGCTACACCTTC.

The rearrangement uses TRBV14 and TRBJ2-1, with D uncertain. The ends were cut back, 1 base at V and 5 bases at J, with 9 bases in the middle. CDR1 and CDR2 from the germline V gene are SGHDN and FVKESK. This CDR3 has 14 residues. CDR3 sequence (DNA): TGTGCCAGCAGCCAAGCCCCGGCGAACAATGAGCAGTTCTTC. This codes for CASSQAPANNEQFF.

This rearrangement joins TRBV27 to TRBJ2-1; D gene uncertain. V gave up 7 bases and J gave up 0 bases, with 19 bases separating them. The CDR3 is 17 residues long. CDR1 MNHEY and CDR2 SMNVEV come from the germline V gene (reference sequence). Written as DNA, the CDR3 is TGTGCCAGCACCCCAAAATGGCGGTTGAGCTCCTACAATGAGCAGTTCTTC. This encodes CASTPKWRLSSYNEQFF.

The chain's CDR3 is CASSPGSGHYNEQFF. DNA for the CDR3: TGTGCCAGCTCACCAGGGTCGGGACACTACAATGAGCAGTTCTTC. V gene TRBV18 combines with J gene TRBJ2-1; a possible D gene is TRBD1 (6 bases). The V and J ends lost 2 bases and 3 bases respectively, with 11 bases between them. CDR1 KGHSH and CDR2 LQKENI come from the germline V gene. The CDR3 contains 15 residues.

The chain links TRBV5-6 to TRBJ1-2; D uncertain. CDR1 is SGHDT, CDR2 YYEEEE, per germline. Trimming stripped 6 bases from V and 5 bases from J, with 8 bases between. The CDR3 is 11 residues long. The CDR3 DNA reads TGTGCCAGCAACTCGGTGTATGGCTACACCTTC. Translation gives CASNSVYGYTF.

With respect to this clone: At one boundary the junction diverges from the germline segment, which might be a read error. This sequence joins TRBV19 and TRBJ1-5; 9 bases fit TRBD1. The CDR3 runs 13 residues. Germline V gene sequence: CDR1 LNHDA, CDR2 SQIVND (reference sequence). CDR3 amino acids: CASRDTGTGNLDF. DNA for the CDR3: TGTGCCAGTAGAGACACCGGGACAGGGAATCTTGATTTT.

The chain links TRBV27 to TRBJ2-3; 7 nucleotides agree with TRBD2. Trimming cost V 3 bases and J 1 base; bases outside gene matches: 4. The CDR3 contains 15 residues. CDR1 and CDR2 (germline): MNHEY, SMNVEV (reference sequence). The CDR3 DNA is TGTGCCAGCAGTTTGTATCGGGGGGGCACAGATACGCAGTATTTT. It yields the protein CASSLYRGGTDTQYF.

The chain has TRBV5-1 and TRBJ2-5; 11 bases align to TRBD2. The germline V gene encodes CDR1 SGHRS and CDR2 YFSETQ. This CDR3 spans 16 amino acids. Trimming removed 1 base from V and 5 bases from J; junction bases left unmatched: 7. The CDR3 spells CASSLSSGGALETQYF. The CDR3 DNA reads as TGCGCCAGCAGCTTGAGTAGCGGGGGGGCCTTGGAGACCCAGTACTTC. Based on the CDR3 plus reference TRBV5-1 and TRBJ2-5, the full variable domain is KAGVTQTPRYLIKTRGQQVTLSCSPISGHRSVSWYQQTPGQGLQFLFEYFSETQRNKGNFPGRFSGRQFSNSRSEMNVSTLELGDSALYLCASSLSSGGALETQYFGPGTRLLVL.

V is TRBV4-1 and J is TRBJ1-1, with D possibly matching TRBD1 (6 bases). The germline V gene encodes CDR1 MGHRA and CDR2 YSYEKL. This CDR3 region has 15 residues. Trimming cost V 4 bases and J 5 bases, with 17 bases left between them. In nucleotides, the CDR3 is TGCGCCAGCAGCCGGGGGCACAGCGACTCGACTGAAGCTTTCTTT. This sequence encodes CASSRGHSDSTEAFF.